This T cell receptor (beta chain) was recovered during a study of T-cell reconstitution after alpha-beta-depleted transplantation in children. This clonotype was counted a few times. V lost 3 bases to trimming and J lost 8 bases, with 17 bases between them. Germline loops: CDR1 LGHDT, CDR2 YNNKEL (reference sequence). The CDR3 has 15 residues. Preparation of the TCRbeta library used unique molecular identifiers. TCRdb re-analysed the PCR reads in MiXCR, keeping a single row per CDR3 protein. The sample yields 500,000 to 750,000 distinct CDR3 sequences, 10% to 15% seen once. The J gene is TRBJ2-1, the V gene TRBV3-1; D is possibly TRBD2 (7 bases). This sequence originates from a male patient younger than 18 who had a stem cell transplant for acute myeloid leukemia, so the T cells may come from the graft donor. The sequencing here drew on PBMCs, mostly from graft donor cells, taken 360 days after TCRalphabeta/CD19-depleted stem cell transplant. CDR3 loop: CASSQLGGAWDEQFF. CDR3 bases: TGTGCCAGCAGCCAGCTAGGGGGGGCCTGGGATGAGCAGTTCTTC.